The clone carrying this T cell receptor (beta chain) was recorded many times. A TCRbeta library incorporating unique molecular identifiers was prepared. Using its own MiXCR run on the PCR reads, TCRdb lists one record per CDR3 protein. Counted here are a few hundred thousand distinct CDR3 sequences, approximately 11% occurring once; the ten biggest clones make up nearly 5.5%. This sample was included in a study of T-cell reconstitution after alpha-beta-depleted transplantation in children. V trimming: 1 base; J trimming: 6 bases; junction bases outside the gene matches: 25. This CDR3 is 21 amino acids long. From germline, CDR1 is SEHNR and CDR2 FQNEAQ (reference sequence).

The clonotype originates from a human donor who donated a stem cell graft to a child with acute myeloid leukemia. The chain combines TRBV7-9 with TRBJ1-1; TRBD1 agrees at 8 bases. The sequenced sample was PBMCs from the stem cell graft donor, obtained from the stem cell graft. CDR3 DNA: TGTGCCAGCAGCTTAGAGCGATTCTCGGACAGGGTGGGAGCCTTGGTCCCTGAAGCTTTCTTT. Translation: CASSLERFSDRVGALVPEAFF.